One TCR beta chain is described in this entry. The antigen this receptor binds is unknown. No qualities accompany the bases; no much larger clone lies one base away. V drops 0 bases and J drops 0 bases, leaving 8 bases in between. The germline V gene provides CDR1 MNHEY and CDR2 SVGAGI. Counted from cysteine to phenylalanine, this CDR3 has 15 amino acids. CDR3 DNA is the only sequence kept; it has 45 bases, read in frame from the first base. This sample was taken from a study of shared clonotypes between healthy human individuals (TCRdb year 2020). Notes on the research overall: The cohort included three men and two women between 18 and 49 years of age. Between about 0.8 and 9 billion PBMCs per donor were obtained by leukapheresis. To estimate repertoire size and how much clonotype sharing occurs between individuals, the study deeply sequenced the blood TCR repertoires of roughly 5 healthy adults. To increase sequencing depth and limit assay-specific biases, TCR repertoire library preparation and sequencing were carried out by different laboratories using diverse techniques. For each donor, three plates each were used for CD4 naive and CD4 memory, two plates were used for CD8 naive, and one plate was used for CD8 memory.

Donors were healthy HIV-negative adults with no recently reported acute infections or vaccinations. Only Caucasian adults living in Nashville, Tennessee, USA were represented among the donors. CD4+ T cells were enriched through magnetic negative selection, after which naive cells were positively selected on CD45RA and the remaining negative fraction served as the memory subset. Blood was collected by leukapheresis, and PBMCs were isolated by Ficoll-Histopaque density gradient centrifugation and then cryopreserved in liquid nitrogen vapor phase. Analytical flow cytometry was used to check the purity and quantity of every magnetically sorted T cell population. From each sorted fraction, genomic DNA was isolated and quantified by UV absorbance on a Nanodrop 2000c. General study outcomes and caveats: When a few donors were compared, the shared fraction of clonotypes was about 5.2% for naive CD4, 3.5% to 4% for naive CD8, roughly 2.5% for memory CD4, and around 0.4% for memory CD8. Because the study included a small number of donors, the genetic and exposure-history diversity represented was limited. Sampling was restricted to blood, and TCR repertoires in tissues likely differ from the TCR repertoires found in blood. Larger estimated clonotype richness was generally found for naive subsets than for memory subsets. Compared with non-shared clonotypes, the clonotypes found in all four sorted-subset donors had higher generation probabilities. Incomplete sequencing was indicated by rarefaction of sorted-subset datasets, despite the large sequencing depth. Pairwise subsampling indicated that sequencing depth was expected to affect the degree of clonotype sharing among donors.

Using the deep immunoSEQ assay, TCR CDR3 regions were amplified from genomic DNA by multiplex PCR. For each cell subset, the extracted genomic DNA was distributed evenly across all wells of several immunoSEQ 96-well plates, and each plate served as one replicate. For sorted subsets, around 200 ng genomic DNA, equal to tens of thousands of T cell genomes, was loaded into each replicate PCR. The purified libraries were quantified using a Qubit 3.0 fluorometer, sized with a Bioanalyzer 2100, and then quantified again using the KAPA Library Quantification kit. Every immunoSEQ 96-well plate was sequenced on a separate single-read 150-cycle Illumina NextSeq 550 flow cell. Per the source publication's procedure: Because the immunoSEQ output held only junctional sequences and lacked quality scores, the filtering could not match the filtering applied to full-length reads. Sequences were annotated with PyIR, a Python wrapper for IgBLAST v1.9, and V/J genes and CDR3 were assigned using IMGT germline references. Reads were filtered out if the reads had weak V/J assignments (E-value above 1e-6), no CDR3, stop codons, out-of-frame junctions, or ambiguous translated residues. V3J clonotypes were defined as sequences sharing the same inferred V gene, J gene, and CDR3 amino acid sequence. Percentage overlap between repertoires was calculated by dividing the number of shared unique clonotypes by the size of the smaller repertoire. Three approaches were used to assess repertoire richness: RTK rarefaction, the Chao1 estimator, and Recon v2.1 estimates of unobserved clonotypes. OLGA was used to compute generation probabilities for all TCRbeta clonotypes that the gDNA method yielded from a few donors. TCRdb took over this immuneACCESS table, retaining in-frame rearrangements with V and J assigned. Such tables are incomplete; in checked studies, under half of the missing clones stem from an unresolved V gene, and the remainder is unexplained. V, J and clone size derive from that table, while D and trimming were established from the DNA sequence. In this sample the table shows about 2.4 million clones, roughly 93% of which occur a single time. The ten largest clonotypes hold about 0.39% of the sample.

The rearrangement joined TRBV6-5 to TRBJ1-2; perhaps TRBD1 is the D gene, with 5 bases matching. What was sequenced was naive CD4+ T cells from PBMCs. In the paper's terms, the cell subset or site label means: CD45RA+ positively selected. This receptor was taken from a man aged 18 to 30 in good health. Some clones in this sample may be carry-over from other donors' samples. This receptor has the CDR3 CASSYSGTTNYGYTF. The DNA sequence follows: TGTGCCAGCAGTTACTCGGGGACGACTAACTATGGCTACACCTTC.